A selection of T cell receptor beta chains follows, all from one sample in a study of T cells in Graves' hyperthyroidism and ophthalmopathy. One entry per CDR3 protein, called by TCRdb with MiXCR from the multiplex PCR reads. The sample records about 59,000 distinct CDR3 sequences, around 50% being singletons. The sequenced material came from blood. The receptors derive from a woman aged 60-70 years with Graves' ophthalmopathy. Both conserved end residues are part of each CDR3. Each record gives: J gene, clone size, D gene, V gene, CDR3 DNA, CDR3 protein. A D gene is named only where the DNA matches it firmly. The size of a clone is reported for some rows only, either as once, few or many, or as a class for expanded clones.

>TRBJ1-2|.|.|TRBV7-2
TGTGCCAGCAGCTTACATGGCAGATCTACGGGCTACACCTTC
CASSLHGRSTGYTF
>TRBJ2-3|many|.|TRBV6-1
TGTGCCACCCTGCGTGGGGGTCCGACAGATACGCAGTATTTT
CATLRGGPTDTQYF
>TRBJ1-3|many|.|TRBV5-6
TGTGCCAGCAGCTTGCTTATCTCTGGAAACACCATATATTTT
CASSLLISGNTIYF
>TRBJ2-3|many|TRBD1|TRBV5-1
TGCGCCAGCAGCTCGGACAGGGGGCAGCGGGGACCAGATACGCAGTATTTT
CASSSDRGQRGPDTQYF
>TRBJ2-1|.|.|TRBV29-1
TGCAGCATAGGAGGGGGCAATGAGCAGTTCTTC
CSIGGGNEQFF
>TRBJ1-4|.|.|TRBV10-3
TGTGCCATCAGTGGGGCTAATGAAAAACTGTTTTTT
CAISGANEKLFF
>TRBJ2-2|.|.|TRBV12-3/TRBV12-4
TGTGCCAGCAGGCCAGGGGGGGCGAACACCGGGGAGCTGTTTTTT
CASRPGGANTGELFF
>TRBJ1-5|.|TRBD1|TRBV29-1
TGCAGCGTCGGACAGGGCAATCAGCCCCAGCATTTT
CSVGQGNQPQHF
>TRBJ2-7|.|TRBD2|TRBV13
TGTGCCAGCAGCCGGGGGGGCCCAGCGGTCTACGAGCAGTACTTC
CASSRGGPAVYEQYF
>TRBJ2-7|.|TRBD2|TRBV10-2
TGCGCCAGCACTAGCGGGGGGCCGACCTACGAGCAGTACTTC
CASTSGGPTYEQYF
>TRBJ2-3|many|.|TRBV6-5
TGTGCCAGCAGTTACCTTGGCAGTACCACAGATACGCAGTATTTT
CASSYLGSTTDTQYF
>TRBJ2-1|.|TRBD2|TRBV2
TGTGCCAGCAGACTTACTAGCGGAGCCTACAATGAGCAGTTCTTC
CASRLTSGAYNEQFF
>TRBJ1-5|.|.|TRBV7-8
TGTGCCAGCAGCTCGACGGCTATTAGCAATCAGCCCCAGCATTTT
CASSSTAISNQPQHF
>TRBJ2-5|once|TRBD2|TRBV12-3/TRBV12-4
TGTGCCGTAGGGAACACCGGGGAGGGAGAGACCCAGTACTTC
CAVGNTGEGETQYF
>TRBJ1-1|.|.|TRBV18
TGTGCCAGCTGGACACCGGGACGGGGGCCGACTGAAGCTTTCTTT
CASWTPGRGPTEAFF
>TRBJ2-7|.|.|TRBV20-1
TGCAGTGAATCCGCGGGACACCCCTCCGAGCAGTACTTC
CSESAGHPSEQYF
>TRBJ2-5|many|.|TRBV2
TGTGCCAGCAGCCCGGGATATGTACAAGAGACCCAGTACTTC
CASSPGYVQETQYF
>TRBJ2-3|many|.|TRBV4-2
TGTGCCAGCAGCCAAGTCCGTGGAGATACGCAGTATTTT
CASSQVRGDTQYF
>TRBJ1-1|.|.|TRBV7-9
TGTGCCAGCAGCTCGGGGGGGCAGGGAGGCACTGAAGCTTTCTTT
CASSSGGQGGTEAFF
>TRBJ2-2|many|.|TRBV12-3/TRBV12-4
TGTGCCAGCAGCATACTAGACAAGGACGGGGAGCTGTTTTTT
CASSILDKDGELFF
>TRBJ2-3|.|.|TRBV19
TGTGCCACTCGAGAGGGGGGCCTAAGCACAGATACGCAGTATTTT
CATREGGLSTDTQYF
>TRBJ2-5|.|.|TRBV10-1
TGCGCCAGCAGTGAGTCAGACCAAGAGACCCAGTACTTC
CASSESDQETQYF
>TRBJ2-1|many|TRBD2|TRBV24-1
TGTGCCACCAGTGATTCGATGATGGCGGGAGCCTACAATGAGCAGTTCTTC
CATSDSMMAGAYNEQFF
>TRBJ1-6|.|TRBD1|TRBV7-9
TGTGCCAGCAGCCCCCGGGACAGGGGTTCACCCCTCCACTTT
CASSPRDRGSPLHF
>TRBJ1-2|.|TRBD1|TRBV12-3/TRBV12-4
TGTGCCAGCAGTACCGCCTTAACAGGGGACGACTATGGCTACACCTTC
CASSTALTGDDYGYTF
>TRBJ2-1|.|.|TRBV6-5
TGTGCCAGCAGTTACGGGGGAGAGGGTAATGAGCAGTTCTTC
CASSYGGEGNEQFF
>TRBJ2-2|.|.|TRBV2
TGTGCCAGCAGTGAAAAGCGAGATAACACCGGGGAGCTGTTTTTT
CASSEKRDNTGELFF
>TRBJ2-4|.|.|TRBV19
TGTGCCAGTAGTATAGAACAGTCGGGTGACATTCAGTACTTC
CASSIEQSGDIQYF
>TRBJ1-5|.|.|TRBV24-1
TGTGCCACCAGCCATCGAGGGGGCAATCAGCCCCAGCATTTT
CATSHRGGNQPQHF
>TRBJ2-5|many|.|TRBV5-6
TGTGCCAGCAGCTTGGATTGGGACCAAGAGACCCAGTACTTC
CASSLDWDQETQYF
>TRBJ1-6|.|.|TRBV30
TGTGCCTGGAGTGTACTTCCGGCAGACAGATTCTATAATTCACCCCTCCACTTT
CAWSVLPADRFYNSPLHF
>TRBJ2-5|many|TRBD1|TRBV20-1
TGCAGTGCTAGACGGGACAGTCCTCAAGAGACCCAGTACTTC
CSARRDSPQETQYF